Sequencing of this T cell receptor (beta chain) was carried out in a study of Graves' ophthalmopathy and Graves' hyperthyroidism (dated by TCRdb to 2016 to 2018). General notes on the study: Peripheral blood was collected before any treatment was given, at the time of initial diagnosis. To tell Graves' ophthalmopathy apart from Graves' hyperthyroidism, and to predict which patients would progress to ophthalmopathy, the study relied on TCR beta repertoire signatures. In total, around 140 blood samples were TCR-sequenced: fewer than 50 ophthalmopathy, some 75 hyperthyroidism and approximately 17 hyperthyroidism-to-ophthalmopathy patients. To explore V-J signatures that distinguish ophthalmopathy from hyperthyroidism, a discovery set of 100 patients was enrolled, made up of over 40 with ophthalmopathy and roughly 55 with stable hyperthyroidism. The independent validation cohort included 18 to 20 hyperthyroidism patients plus 17 patients who later progressed from hyperthyroidism to ophthalmopathy. In roughly 6 hyperthyroidism patients, T-cell repertoires of thyroid tissue and blood were compared. Following sample collection, hyperthyroidism patients were given methimazole at a starting dose of 30 mg daily, and ophthalmopathy patients were given high-dose intravenous methylprednisolone. The 75 to 100 discovery patients were divided at random into training and test sets in a 7:3 ratio. The paper as a whole reports these results and caveats: The 13-signature model separated ophthalmopathy from stable hyperthyroidism with over 85% sensitivity and just under 84% specificity in cross-validation, and 80%/75% in the test set. Most expanded thyroid clonotypes with frequency above 0.001 were also detected in blood, suggesting blood repertoires may reflect the thyroid immune response. No statistical method was used to set the sample size in advance, and the investigators knew which group each participant was assigned to. In validation, the model predicted ophthalmopathy progression with more than 55% sensitivity and about 77% specificity; some 13 predicted patients were CT-confirmed with GO in a median of around 6 months.

Hyperthyroidism was defined as stable when no progression to ophthalmopathy occurred within 18 months of follow-up. Hyperthyroidism patients were newly diagnosed, with disease duration under 2 months, and aged 18 to 65 years. Patients were excluded if they had other autoimmune diseases, uncontrolled infections, pregnancy or lactation. Diagnosis relied on clinical symptoms, serum thyroxine, TRAb, thyroid ultrasound and orbital computed tomography. Using Ficoll-Paque density gradient centrifugation, PBMCs were isolated from approximately 11 ml of fresh peripheral blood. Total RNA was extracted with Trizol reagent and quality-checked on an Agilent 2100 Bioanalyzer. For repertoire sequencing, TCR beta CDR3 regions were amplified from RNA transcripts. A first-round RT-PCR used HTBI primers with the Qiagen OneStep RT-PCR kit, followed by a second-round multiplex PCR, size selection and purification. Libraries were sequenced paired-end with 100 bp reads on an Illumina HiSeq2000. As for the original processing: Reads were processed with SOAPnuke, discarding reads with adapters, uncalled bases, mean Phred below 15, or no exact constant-primer or identifier match. COPE v1.2.5 was used to merge high-quality paired reads. Each unique nucleotide sequence was defined as a clonotype, and clonotypes were aligned to IMGT TRB V, D and J references with MiTCR v1.1. Analysis was restricted to V-J combinations with a frequency above 0.0001, which covered roughly 99% of repertoires. For each V-J combination, a TCR clonal expansion and chaos score was defined as the ratio of F50 clonal expansion to chaos observed in the TCRdist matrix. Welch's t-statistics and random forest were used to reduce features to about a dozen V-J combinations, which were fed into a naive Bayes classifier. The Morisita-Horn index was used to measure how similar the thyroid and blood repertoires were. TCRdb redid the processing of the public reads, applying fastp at Q25 and MiXCR, and retained in-frame beta chains. Each entry merges the rows of one CDR3 protein and shows their most common DNA and genes. The V and J calls here are based on TCRdb, not the publication. This sample lists roughly 420,000 distinct CDR3 sequences; more than 20% were detected once. The ten largest clones represent under 3% of the sample.

This clonotype showed up many times. The target of this receptor is not known. Qualities for individual bases were not recorded, and no much larger clone is one base off. CDR1 and CDR2 are drawn from the germline V gene: SNHLY, FYNNEI. The CDR3 contains 16 residues, cysteine and phenylalanine counted. Only the CDR3 portion is preserved as DNA: 48 bases, with reading frame beginning at the first base. Trimming removed 2 bases from V and 0 bases from J, leaving 13 bases between the germline ends. The specimen sequenced was peripheral blood. Recombination linked TRBV2 to TRBJ1-1; the D region possibly corresponds to TRBD1 (5 bases align). The TCR comes from a woman under 30 with stable Graves' hyperthyroidism. Donor details come from another sample of the same person, matched by shared clones. The CDR3 corresponds to CASSENGAGMNTEAFF. The sequenced DNA: TGTGCCAGCAGTGAAAATGGGGCGGGCATGAACACTGAAGCTTTCTTT.